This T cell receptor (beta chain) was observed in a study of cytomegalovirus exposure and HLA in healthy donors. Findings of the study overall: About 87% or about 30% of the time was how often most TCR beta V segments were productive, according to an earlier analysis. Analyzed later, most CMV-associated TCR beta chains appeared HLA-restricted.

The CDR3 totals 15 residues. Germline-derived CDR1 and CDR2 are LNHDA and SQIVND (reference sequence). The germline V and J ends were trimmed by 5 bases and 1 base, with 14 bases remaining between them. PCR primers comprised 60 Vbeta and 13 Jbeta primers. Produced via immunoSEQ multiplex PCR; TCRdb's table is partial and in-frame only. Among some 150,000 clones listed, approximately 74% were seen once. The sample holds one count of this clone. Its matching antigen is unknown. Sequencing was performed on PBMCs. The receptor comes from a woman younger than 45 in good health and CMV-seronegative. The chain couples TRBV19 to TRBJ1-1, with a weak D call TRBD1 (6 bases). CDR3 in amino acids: CASSSPGVPNTEAFF. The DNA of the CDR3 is TGTGCCAGTAGTTCGCCAGGGGTTCCGAACACTGAAGCTTTCTTT.